The next 21 T cell receptor beta chains were all read from a single sample in a study of technical replicates of blood from several donors. TCRdb keeps only in-frame clones here, not all; method: immunoSEQ multiplex PCR. The sample shows around 83,000 clones, over 90% of them seen only once. The specimen was T cells isolated from PBMCs. Source of these receptors: a human donor in good health.

The rearrangement links TRBV19 to TRBJ1-4; 10 bases agree with TRBD1. Losses at the gene ends were 3 bases for V and 10 bases for J; bases not matched to a gene: 8. The CDR3 runs to 15 residues. Germline CDR1 is LNHDA and CDR2 is SQIVND (reference sequence). The CDR3 DNA follows: TGTGCCAGTAGTATCGAGGGGACAGGGGTACGAAAACTGTTTTTT. Its protein product is CASSIEGTGVRKLFF.

The V and J genes are TRBV20-1 and TRBJ1-1; tentatively, D is TRBD1 (5 bases). With 3 bases removed from V and 5 bases from J, the gap between germline ends came to 7 bases. The CDR3 has 11 residues. Germline V gives CDR1 DFQATT, CDR2 SNEGSKA (reference sequence). CDR3 sequence (DNA): TGCAGTGCTAGTCCAGGGACTGAAGCTTTCTTT. Amino acids: CSASPGTEAFF.

V gene TRBV6-6 combines with J gene TRBJ1-1, with 8 positions matching TRBD1. The CDR3 covers 14 residues. The V and J ends lost 6 bases and 6 bases, in that order; junction bases with no gene match: 9. Germline CDR1 MNHNY, CDR2 SVGAGI (reference sequence). The CDR3: CASRSGQGSAEAFF. The DNA of the CDR3 is TGTGCCAGCAGATCAGGACAGGGTAGTGCTGAAGCTTTCTTT.

The chain employs TRBV5-1 and TRBJ1-2; 9 nucleotides line up with TRBD1. The V gene's germline CDR1 is SGHRS and CDR2 YFSETQ. This CDR3 contains 13 residues. With 5 bases clipped from V and 8 bases from J, the junction kept 7 bases outside the gene matches. The CDR3 loop is CASRDGQGNGYTF. CDR3 in DNA: TGCGCCAGCAGGGACGGACAGGGGAACGGCTACACCTTC.

The chain has TRBV10-3 and TRBJ2-5; TRBD1 matches at 10 bases. Germline CDR1 is ENHRY and CDR2 is SYGVKD. Trimming removed 0 bases from V and 4 bases from J; junction bases left unmatched: 2. The CDR3 runs 15 residues. The CDR3 DNA reads as TGTGCCATCAGTGAGTCTAGGGACAGGGGAGAGACCCAGTACTTC. Translating it yields CAISESRDRGETQYF.

The chain combines TRBV2 with TRBJ1-5; perhaps TRBD1 as D (6 bases). This CDR3 is 14 amino acids long. CDR1 is SNHLY, CDR2 FYNNEI, per germline. Trimming removed 5 bases from V and 6 bases from J, with 14 bases in between. The CDR3 DNA reads TGTGCCAGCAGTACAGGGACATTTTCTCAGCCCCAGCATTTT. Translated, it gives CASSTGTFSQPQHF. Full variable domain (outside the CDR3, taken from reference TRBV2 and TRBJ1-5): EPEVTQTPSHQVTQMGQEVILRCVPISNHLYFYWYRQILGQKVEFLVSFYNNEISEKSEIFDDQFSVERPDGSNFTLKIRSTKLEDSAMYFCASSTGTFSQPQHFGDGTRLSIL.

The V gene is TRBV9, the J gene TRBJ1-2; no clear D. The CDR3 runs to 15 residues. The V gene's germline CDR1 is SGDLS and CDR2 YYNGEE. V was cut by 0 bases and J by 3 bases, with 12 bases left in between. CDR3 protein: CASSVGAAADYGYTF. DNA for the CDR3: TGTGCCAGCAGCGTAGGGGCAGCTGCTGACTATGGCTACACCTTC.

The rearrangement uses TRBV5-1 and TRBJ2-3; TRBD2 matches 8 bases. The CDR3 totals 11 residues. Trimming at V came to 4 bases and at J to 14 bases, leaving 6 bases not matched to a gene. The V gene's germline CDR1 is SGHRS and CDR2 YFSETQ. The CDR3 sequence: CASSLERELYF. In nucleotides, the CDR3 is TGCGCCAGCAGCCTGGAGCGGGAGCTGTATTTT.

In its sample, this clone was seen once. The gene calls are TRBV19 and TRBJ1-2; 9 bases map to TRBD1. V dropped 11 bases and J dropped 8; count of bases not matched to a gene: 9. Germline V lookup: CDR1 LNHDA, CDR2 SQIVND (reference sequence). The CDR3 totals 12 residues. The CDR3 sequence is CAASGTGMGYTF. CDR3 nucleotide sequence: TGTGCCGCTTCCGGGACAGGGATGGGCTACACCTTC.

The V and J genes are TRBV19 and TRBJ1-2; 11 bases are shared with TRBD1. CDR3 size: 15 residues. The V gene's germline CDR1 is LNHDA and CDR2 SQIVND (reference sequence). The V gene end was trimmed by 2 bases and the J gene end by 7 bases; junction bases not matched to a gene: 6. The CDR3 DNA sequence: TGTGCCAGTAGTATATCCGGGACAGGGGGTTCTGGCTACACCTTC. This sequence encodes CASSISGTGGSGYTF.

The CDR3 bases are TGTGCCAGCAGTGAGGCCCTGAACACTGAAGCTTTCTTT. This translates into CASSEALNTEAFF. This chain uses TRBV2 with TRBJ1-1; D gene uncertain. The length of the CDR3 is 13 residues. CDR1 and CDR2 (germline): SNHLY, FYNNEI. Between the trimmed V and J ends, which lost 3 bases and 0 bases, there was a span of 5 bases.

The chain combines TRBV4-2 with TRBJ1-2; 10 bases agree with TRBD1. The germline gives CDR1 LGHNA, CDR2 YNFKEQ. The length of the CDR3 is 13 residues. J lost 8 bases, V lost 4 bases, and 4 bases had no gene match. CDR3 residues: CASSPTGGPGYTF. CDR3 bases: TGTGCCAGCAGCCCGACAGGGGGCCCCGGCTACACCTTC.

CDR3 in DNA: TGCAGCGTTGAGGAGGGAGGGTGGAACACTGAAGCTTTCTTT. Translated, it gives CSVEEGGWNTEAFF. The chain carries TRBV29-1 and TRBJ1-1; D is unresolved. In germline, CDR1 is SQVTM, CDR2 ANQGSEA. The CDR3 is 14 amino acids. With 3 bases removed from V and 1 base from J, the gap between germline ends came to 12 bases.

This clone appeared once. The rearrangement joins TRBV19 to TRBJ1-1; D remains unclear. V was pared by 4 bases and J by 3 bases, with 9 bases between. The CDR3 runs 13 residues. Germline-derived CDR1 and CDR2 are LNHDA and SQIVND (reference sequence). This CDR3 reads CASSNQKHTEAFF. The DNA of the CDR3 is TGTGCCAGTAGTAATCAAAAGCACACTGAAGCTTTCTTT. The whole variable domain, filled in from reference TRBV19 and TRBJ1-1, reads DGGITQSPKYLFRKEGQNVTLSCEQNLNHDAMYWYRQDPGQGLRLIYYSQIVNDFQKGDIAEGYSVSREKKESFPLTVTSAQKNPTAFYLCASSNQKHTEAFFGQGTRLTVV.

This clone has just one count. The chain combines TRBV5-6 with TRBJ2-7, with 9 positions matching TRBD1. There are 16 residues in the CDR3. V shed 2 bases and J 8 bases; nucleotides not matched to a gene: 14. CDR1 and CDR2 from the germline V gene are SGHDT and YYEEEE. The CDR3: CASSLFSGQGLSKQYF. CDR3 DNA sequence: TGTGCCAGCAGCTTATTTTCGGGACAGGGTCTAAGTAAGCAGTACTTC.

The chain combines TRBV7-3 with TRBJ2-3; 14 positions match TRBD2. V was pared by 6 bases and J by 2 bases, with 10 bases of the junction left unmatched. The CDR3 is 18 residues long. The germline V gene has CDR1 SGHTA and CDR2 FQGTGA. The CDR3 nucleotides read TGTGCCAGCAGTCGCCTTGGACTAGCGGGAGGCCCCACAGATACGCAGTATTTT. Protein product: CASSRLGLAGGPTDTQYF.

The chain joins TRBV2 to TRBJ2-7; 9 bases are a match to TRBD1. CDR3 length: 12 residues. The V and J ends lost 6 bases and 3 bases, in that order; junction bases with no gene match: 0. Per the germline V gene, CDR1 is SNHLY and CDR2 is FYNNEI. In DNA, the CDR3 is TGTGCCAGCAGGGACAGGGGCTACGAGCAGTACTTC. Translating gives CASRDRGYEQYF.

This chain connects TRBV9 to TRBJ2-7; possibly TRBD1 for D (6 bases). Germline CDR1 reads SGDLS; CDR2 reads YYNGEE. V dropped 0 bases and J dropped 5 bases, with 15 bases sitting between them. The CDR3 contains 15 residues. CDR3 nucleotides: TGTGCCAGCAGCGTAGCTGGGGGCAGCATCGACGAGCAGTACTTC. Encoded protein: CASSVAGGSIDEQYF.

The V call is TRBV2, the J call TRBJ2-3; a weak D match, TRBD2 (6 bases). V lost 4 bases to trimming and J lost 4 bases, with 15 bases between them. Per the germline V gene, CDR1 is SNHLY and CDR2 is FYNNEI. This CDR3 has 15 residues. The CDR3 DNA reads TGTGCCAGCAGTGGGCCTAGCGTAATGTCAGATACGCAGTATTTT. It translates to CASSGPSVMSDTQYF.

The count of this clone is one. The chain uses TRBV27 and TRBJ1-2; D possibly corresponds to TRBD1 (6 bases). Per germline, CDR1 MNHEY and CDR2 SMNVEV (reference sequence). The CDR3 consists of 15 residues. V lost 4 bases, J lost 7 bases, and 19 bases lay in between. The CDR3 DNA reads as TGTGCCAGCAGTTATCACCAACAGGGTCTAGGTGGCTACACCTTC. Translating gives CASSYHQQGLGGYTF.

The CDR3 sequence: CAIRTDRGNEKLFF. The CDR3 coding sequence is TGTGCCATACGCACCGACAGGGGTAATGAAAAACTGTTTTTT. This chain links TRBV28 with TRBJ1-4; 8 nucleotides line up with TRBD1. This CDR3 is built from 14 residues. The V gene's germline CDR1 is MDHEN and CDR2 SYDVKM. The V and J ends lost 10 bases and 4 bases, in that order; junction bases with no gene match: 8. The full variable domain, its missing parts supplied by reference TRBV28 and TRBJ1-4, is DVKVTQSSRYLVKRTGEKVFLECVQDMDHENMFWYRQDPGLGLRLIYFSYDVKMKEKGDIPEGYSVSREKKERFSLILESASTNQTSMYLCAIRTDRGNEKLFFGSGTQLSVL.